This TCR beta chain was obtained from a study of blood T cell repertoires in COVID-19. Germline V CDR1 and CDR2: GTSNPN, SVGIG (reference sequence). This CDR3 spans 12 amino acids. Trimming at V came to 5 bases and at J to 3 bases, leaving 4 bases not matched to a gene. The table came from immunoSEQ multiplex PCR; TCRdb's copy has only in-frame clones and leaves some out. This sample has 250,000 to 350,000 clones, with 80% to 90% found just once. The TCR comes from a woman in her 50s with COVID-19, enrolled during active disease. The sequencing input was peripheral blood. The gene calls are TRBV30 and TRBJ2-7; 7 positions agree with TRBD2. CDR3 nucleotides: TGTGCCTGGGGGACTACGGGCTACGAGCAGTACTTC. Translating gives CAWGTTGYEQYF. The whole variable domain, remainder taken from reference TRBV30 and TRBJ2-7, is SQTIHQWPATLVQPVGSPLSLECTVEGTSNPNLYWYRQAAGRGLQLLFYSVGIGQISSEVPQNLSASRPQDRQFILSSKKLLLSDSGFYLCAWGTTGYEQYFGPGTRLTVT.